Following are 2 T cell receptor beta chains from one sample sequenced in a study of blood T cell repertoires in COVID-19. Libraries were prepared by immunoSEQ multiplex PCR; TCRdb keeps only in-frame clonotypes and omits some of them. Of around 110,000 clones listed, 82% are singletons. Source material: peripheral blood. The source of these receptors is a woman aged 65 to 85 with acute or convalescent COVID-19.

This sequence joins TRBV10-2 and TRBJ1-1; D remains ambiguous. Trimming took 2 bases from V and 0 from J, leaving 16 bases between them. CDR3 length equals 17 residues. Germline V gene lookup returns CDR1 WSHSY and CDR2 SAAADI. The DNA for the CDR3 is TGCGCCAGCAGTGAGAAATGGGCCTCAGTATTGAACACTGAAGCTTTCTTT. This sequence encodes CASSEKWASVLNTEAFF.

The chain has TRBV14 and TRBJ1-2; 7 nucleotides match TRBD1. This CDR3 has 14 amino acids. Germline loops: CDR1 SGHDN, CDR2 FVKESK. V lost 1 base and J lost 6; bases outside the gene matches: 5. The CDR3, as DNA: TGTGCCAGCAGCCAAGCTAACAGGGGAAATGGCTACACCTTC. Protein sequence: CASSQANRGNGYTF.